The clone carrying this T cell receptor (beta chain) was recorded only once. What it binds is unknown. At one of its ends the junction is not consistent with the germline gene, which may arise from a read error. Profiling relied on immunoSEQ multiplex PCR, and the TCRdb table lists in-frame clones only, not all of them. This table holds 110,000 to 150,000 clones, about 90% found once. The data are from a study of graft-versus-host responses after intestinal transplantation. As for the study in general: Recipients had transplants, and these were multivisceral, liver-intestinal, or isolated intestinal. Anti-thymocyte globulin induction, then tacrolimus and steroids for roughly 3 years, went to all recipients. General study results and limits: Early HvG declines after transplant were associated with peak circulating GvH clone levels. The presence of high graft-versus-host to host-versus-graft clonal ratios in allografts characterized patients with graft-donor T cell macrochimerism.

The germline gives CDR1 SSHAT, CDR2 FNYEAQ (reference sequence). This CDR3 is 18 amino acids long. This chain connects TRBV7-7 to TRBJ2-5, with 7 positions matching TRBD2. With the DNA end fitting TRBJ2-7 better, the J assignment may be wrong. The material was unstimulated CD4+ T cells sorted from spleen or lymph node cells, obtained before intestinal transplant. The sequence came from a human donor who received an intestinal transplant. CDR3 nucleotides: TGTGCTAGCAGCTTAATCCGAACGAAACTAGCGAGCTCCTACGAGCAGTACTTC. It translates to CASSLIRTKLASSYEQYF.